These 22 T cell receptor beta chains originate from one sample sequenced in a study of cytomegalovirus exposure and HLA in healthy donors. PCR amplification relied on 60 Vbeta primers (plus 13 Jbeta primers). Sequenced by immunoSEQ multiplex PCR; TCRdb stores in-frame clones only, minus some. The sample has approximately 87,000 clones, 65% to 90% seen once. The sample taken for sequencing was PBMCs. These receptors all come from a woman in her 70s in good health and CMV-seropositive.

In DNA form, the CDR3 reads TGTGCCAGCAGCCCCACAGGGGTTGAGACCCAGTACTTC. Its protein is CASSPTGVETQYF. V and J are TRBV7-2 and TRBJ2-5; 7 nucleotides align to TRBD1. The germline V gene has CDR1 SGHTA and CDR2 FQGNSA. V was clipped by 5 bases and J by 5 bases; unmatched bases: 5. The CDR3 runs 13 residues.

The chain recombines TRBV4-2 with TRBJ2-7; TRBD1 matches at 8 bases. The CDR3 runs to 15 residues. Per germline, CDR1 LGHNA and CDR2 YNFKEQ. V lost 3 bases and J lost 4; bases outside the gene matches: 8. CDR3 amino acids: CASSQGTGHFYEQYF. CDR3 bases: TGTGCCAGCAGCCAGGGGACAGGTCATTTTTACGAGCAGTACTTC.

CDR3 sequence reads: CASSLGLAGAEAGELFF. The CDR3 nucleotides read TGTGCCAGCAGCTTGGGACTAGCGGGAGCTGAAGCCGGGGAGCTGTTTTTT. V and J are TRBV5-4 and TRBJ2-2, with TRBD2 matching 12 bases. Germline CDR1 reads SGHNT; CDR2 reads YYREEE (reference sequence). The CDR3 runs to 17 residues. Trimming at V came to 0 bases and at J to 6 bases, leaving 6 bases not matched to a gene.

The chain joins TRBV21-1 to TRBJ2-7; no check of the table's D call, TRBD2, against the DNA was made. TRBV21-1 is reported as a pseudogene. The CDR3 runs to 14 residues. Here the CDR3 DNA reads TGTGCCAGCAGACCTAGAGCGGGGAACTACGAGCAGTACTTC. It specifies CASRPRAGNYEQYF.

The chain combines TRBV14 with TRBJ2-1; 8 bases agree with TRBD1. Germline lookup yields CDR1 SGHDN and CDR2 FVKESK. J was trimmed by 4 bases and V by 7 bases; bases with no gene match: 6. The CDR3 contains 14 residues. CDR3 sequence reads: CASTPGQEYNEQFF. CDR3 coding DNA: TGTGCCAGCACACCGGGACAGGAGTACAATGAGCAGTTCTTC. Complete variable domain (other parts from reference TRBV14 and TRBJ2-1): EAGVTQFPSHSVIEKGQTVTLRCDPISGHDNLYWYRRVMGKEIKFLLHFVKESKQDESGMPNNRFLAERTGGTYSTLKVQPAELEDSGVYFCASTPGQEYNEQFFGPGTRLTVL.

The CDR3 nucleotides read TGTGCCAGCAGCTTATCCCAGGGGGTGGGCGAGCAGTACTTC. Residues: CASSLSQGVGEQYF. The V gene is TRBV11-2, the J gene TRBJ2-7, with TRBD1 identical over 7 bases. This CDR3 spans 14 amino acids. CDR1 SGHAT and CDR2 FQNNGV come from the germline V gene. The J segment lost 6 bases and the V segment lost 2 bases, leaving 7 bases of the junction unmatched.

In this sample, this clone turned up a few times. The chain is built from TRBV4-1 and TRBJ1-1; D gene uncertain. The CDR3 length is 15 residues. Per the germline V gene, CDR1 is MGHRA and CDR2 is YSYEKL. Trimming took 1 base from V and 4 from J, leaving 13 bases between them. The CDR3 is CASSQGQGRITEAFF. The CDR3 DNA is TGCGCCAGCAGCCAAGGTCAAGGGAGGATCACTGAAGCTTTCTTT.

The rearrangement joins TRBV27 to TRBJ2-5; TRBD1 matches 7 bases. Germline V lookup: CDR1 MNHEY, CDR2 SMNVEV (reference sequence). The length of the CDR3 is 13 residues. V was clipped by 6 bases and J by 2 bases; unmatched bases: 3. The CDR3 is CASRRQGQETQYF. In DNA form, the CDR3 reads TGTGCCAGCAGGAGACAGGGACAAGAGACCCAGTACTTC.

The V and J genes are TRBV27 and TRBJ2-7; D possibly corresponds to TRBD2 (6 bases). This CDR3 spans 11 amino acids. Germline assignment: CDR1 MNHEY and CDR2 SMNVEV (reference sequence). V was shortened by 5 bases and J by 7 bases, with 9 bases between the two germline ends. The CDR3: CASSRRGEQYF. The CDR3 nucleotides read TGTGCCAGCAGTCGCCGGGGGGAGCAGTACTTC.

The chain recombines TRBV7-2 with TRBJ2-5; the match to TRBD2 covers 12 bases. Germline V CDR1 and CDR2: SGHTA, FQGNSA. Trimming removed 5 bases from V and 1 base from J; junction bases left unmatched: 8. CDR3 size: 17 residues. CDR3 sequence (DNA): TGTGCCAGCAGCCCCTCGGGACTAGCGGGTTCCCAAGAGACCCAGTACTTC. Translating it yields CASSPSGLAGSQETQYF.

This clone was seen just once. The chain recombines TRBV19 with TRBJ1-1; no firm D call. Looked up from germline, CDR1 is LNHDA and CDR2 is SQIVND (reference sequence). This CDR3 has 14 amino acids. Trimming took 7 bases from V and 0 from J, leaving 12 bases between them. The CDR3 here is CASKGGNMNTEAFF. CDR3 nucleotide sequence: TGTGCCAGTAAAGGCGGAAACATGAACACTGAAGCTTTCTTT.

The chain combines TRBV19 with TRBJ2-4, with D tentatively TRBD2 (5 bases). Per germline, CDR1 LNHDA and CDR2 SQIVND (reference sequence). V lost 3 bases to trimming and J lost 0 bases, with 9 bases between them. This CDR3 is 15 amino acids long. The CDR3 DNA reads TGTGCCAGTAGTATCGCGAGGGTAGCCAAAAACATTCAGTACTTC. This gives the protein CASSIARVAKNIQYF. The variable domain in full, with the rest retrieved from reference TRBV19 and TRBJ2-4, is DGGITQSPKYLFRKEGQNVTLSCEQNLNHDAMYWYRQDPGQGLRLIYYSQIVNDFQKGDIAEGYSVSREKKESFPLTVTSAQKNPTAFYLCASSIARVAKNIQYFGAGTRLSVL.

This chain uses TRBV19 with TRBJ2-2, with D possibly matching TRBD2 (6 bases). V lost 9 bases and J 4 bases, leaving 21 bases between the germline ends. CDR3 size: 16 residues. CDR1 is LNHDA, CDR2 SQIVND, per germline (reference sequence). The CDR3 bases are TGTGCCAGCCAAAACCTGGGGGGTAAGGTCACCGGGGAGCTGTTTTTT. It is translated as CASQNLGGKVTGELFF.

The J gene is TRBJ1-1, the V gene TRBV5-5, with D perhaps matching TRBD1 (6 bases). The length of the CDR3 is 15 residues. The germline V and J ends were trimmed by 1 base and 0 bases, with 10 bases remaining between them. The germline gives CDR1 SGHKS, CDR2 YYEKEE (reference sequence). As DNA, the CDR3 is TGTGCCAGCAGCTTGTTAGGGGGAATGAACACTGAAGCTTTCTTT. As protein: CASSLLGGMNTEAFF.

The V gene is TRBV19, the J gene TRBJ2-1, with 9 bases identical to TRBD1. This CDR3 has 15 residues. Germline lookup yields CDR1 LNHDA and CDR2 SQIVND (reference sequence). With V trimmed by 3 bases and J by 8 bases, 8 bases remained unmatched. CDR3 amino acids: CASSIPGQGTHEQFF. DNA of the CDR3: TGTGCCAGTAGTATCCCGGGACAGGGTACGCATGAGCAGTTCTTC.

This chain uses TRBV6-5 with TRBJ1-1, with TRBD1 matching over 11 bases. The CDR3 sequence is 14 residues long. The junction had 6 bases not matched to a gene; V was cut back by 5 bases and J by 7 bases. Germline lookup yields CDR1 MNHEY and CDR2 SVGAGI. Here the CDR3 reads CASSADRGRGEAFF. For the CDR3, the DNA is TGTGCCAGCAGTGCGGACAGGGGGCGCGGTGAAGCTTTCTTT.

CDR3 protein: CASRATGSPGNTIYF. DNA of the CDR3: TGTGCCAGCAGGGCGACAGGGAGCCCTGGAAACACCATATATTTT. The J gene is TRBJ1-3, the V gene TRBV2; 7 bases fit TRBD1. The ends lost 6 bases at V and 2 bases at J; junction bases unmatched: 7. CDR3 length: 15 amino acids. CDR1 SNHLY and CDR2 FYNNEI come from the germline V gene. Together with reference TRBV2 and TRBJ1-3, the CDR3 gives the full variable domain: EPEVTQTPSHQVTQMGQEVILRCVPISNHLYFYWYRQILGQKVEFLVSFYNNEISEKSEIFDDQFSVERPDGSNFTLKIRSTKLEDSAMYFCASRATGSPGNTIYFGEGSWLTVV.

This chain uses TRBV19 with TRBJ2-2; 7 bases are shared with TRBD1. The germline gives CDR1 LNHDA, CDR2 SQIVND (reference sequence). The CDR3 has 18 amino acids. V gave up 4 bases and J gave up 2 bases; unmatched junction bases: 13. The CDR3 sequence: CASSTAYRGQTNTGELFF. The CDR3 DNA follows: TGTGCCAGTAGTACCGCCTACCGGGGACAGACTAACACCGGGGAGCTGTTTTTT.

The V and J genes are TRBV5-1 and TRBJ1-2; 10 bases line up with TRBD1. V gave up 2 bases and J gave up 5 bases; unmatched junction bases: 3. There are 14 residues in the CDR3. Per the germline V gene, CDR1 is SGHRS and CDR2 is YFSETQ. CDR3 DNA: TGCGCCAGCAGCTTTGGACAGGGGGGATATGGCTACACCTTC. It yields the protein CASSFGQGGYGYTF.

The chain joins TRBV5-1 to TRBJ1-3, with D possibly being TRBD1 (6 bases). Germline assignment: CDR1 SGHRS and CDR2 YFSETQ. With 1 base removed from V and 7 bases from J, the gap between germline ends came to 12 bases. The CDR3 spans 14 residues. The CDR3 spells CASSLTGNRNTIYF. For the CDR3, the DNA is TGCGCCAGCAGCTTGACAGGGAACAGGAACACCATATATTTT.

The chain is built from TRBV4-3 and TRBJ2-5; 9 bases are a match to TRBD2. With the DNA end fitting TRBJ2-7 better, the J assignment may be wrong. This CDR3 is built from 15 residues. The germline gives CDR1 LGHNA, CDR2 YSLEER. CDR3 in DNA: TGCGCCAGCAGCCTAGCGGGAGCCGTCCCCCACGAGCAGTACTTC. Amino acids: CASSLAGAVPHEQYF.

Of note for this clone: One end of the junction is discordant with germline, which a read error may explain. V and J are TRBV5-1 and TRBJ1-2, with TRBD1 matching 7 bases. Germline assignment: CDR1 SGHRS and CDR2 YFSETQ. CDR3 size: 15 residues. The CDR3 nucleotides are TGTGCCAGCAGCTTTTCTCACAGGGGAAGGTATGGCTACACCTTC. It translates to CASSFSHRGRYGYTF.